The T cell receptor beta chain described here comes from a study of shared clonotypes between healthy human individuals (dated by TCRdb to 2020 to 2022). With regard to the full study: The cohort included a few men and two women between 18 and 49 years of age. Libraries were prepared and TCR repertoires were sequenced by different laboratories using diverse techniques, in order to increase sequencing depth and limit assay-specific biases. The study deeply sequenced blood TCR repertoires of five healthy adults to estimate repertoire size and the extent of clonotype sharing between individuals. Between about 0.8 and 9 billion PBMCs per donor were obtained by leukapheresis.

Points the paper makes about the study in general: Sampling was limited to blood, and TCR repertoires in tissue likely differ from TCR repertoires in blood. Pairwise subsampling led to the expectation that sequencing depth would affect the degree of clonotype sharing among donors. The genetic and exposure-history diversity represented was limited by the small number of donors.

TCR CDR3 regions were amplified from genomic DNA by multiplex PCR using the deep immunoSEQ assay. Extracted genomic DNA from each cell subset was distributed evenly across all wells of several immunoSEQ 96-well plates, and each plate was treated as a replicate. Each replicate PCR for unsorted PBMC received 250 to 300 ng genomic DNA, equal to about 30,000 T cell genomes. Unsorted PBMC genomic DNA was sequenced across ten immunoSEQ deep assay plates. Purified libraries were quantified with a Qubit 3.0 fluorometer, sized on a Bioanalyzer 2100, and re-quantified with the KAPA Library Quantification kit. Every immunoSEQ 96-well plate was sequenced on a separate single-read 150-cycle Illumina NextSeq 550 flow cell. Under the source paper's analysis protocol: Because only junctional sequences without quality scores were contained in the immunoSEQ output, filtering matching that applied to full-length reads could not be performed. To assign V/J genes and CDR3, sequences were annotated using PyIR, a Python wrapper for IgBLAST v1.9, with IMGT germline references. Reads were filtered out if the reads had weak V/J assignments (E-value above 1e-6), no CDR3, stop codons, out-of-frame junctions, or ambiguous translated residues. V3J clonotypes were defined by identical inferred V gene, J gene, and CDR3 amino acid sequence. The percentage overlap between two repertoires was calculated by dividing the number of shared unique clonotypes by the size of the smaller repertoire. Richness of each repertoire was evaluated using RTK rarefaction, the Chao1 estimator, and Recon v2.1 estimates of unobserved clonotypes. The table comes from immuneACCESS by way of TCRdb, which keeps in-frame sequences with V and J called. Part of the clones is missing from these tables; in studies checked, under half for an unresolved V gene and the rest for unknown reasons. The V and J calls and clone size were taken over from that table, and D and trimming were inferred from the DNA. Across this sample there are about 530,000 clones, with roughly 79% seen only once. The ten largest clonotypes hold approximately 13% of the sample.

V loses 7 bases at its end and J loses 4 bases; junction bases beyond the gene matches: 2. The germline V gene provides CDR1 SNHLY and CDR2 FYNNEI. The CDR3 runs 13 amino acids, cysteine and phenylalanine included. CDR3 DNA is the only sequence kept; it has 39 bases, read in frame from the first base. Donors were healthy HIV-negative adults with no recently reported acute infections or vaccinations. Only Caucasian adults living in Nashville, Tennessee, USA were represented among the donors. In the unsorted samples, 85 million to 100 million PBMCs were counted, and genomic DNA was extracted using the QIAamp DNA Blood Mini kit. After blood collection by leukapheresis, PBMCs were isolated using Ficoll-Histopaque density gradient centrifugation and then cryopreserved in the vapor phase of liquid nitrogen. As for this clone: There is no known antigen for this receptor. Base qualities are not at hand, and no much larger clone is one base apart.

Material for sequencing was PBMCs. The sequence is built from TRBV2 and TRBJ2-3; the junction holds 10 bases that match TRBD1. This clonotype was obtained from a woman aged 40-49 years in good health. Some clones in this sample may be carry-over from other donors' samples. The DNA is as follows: TGTGCCAGCACCGGGACAGGGGCAGATACGCAGTATTTT. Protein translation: CASTGTGADTQYF.